The rows below give T cell receptor beta chains drawn from one sample of a study of cytomegalovirus exposure and HLA in healthy donors. Profiled with immunoSEQ multiplex PCR; TCRdb holds only in-frame clones, not every one. This sample has around 150,000 clones, with over 70% found just once. The material sequenced was PBMCs. The receptors were gathered from a man in his forties in good health and CMV-seronegative. Both conserved end residues are part of each CDR3. The D gene is left open where the match is weak. Size tells how often a clone was seen (once, few, many) or the class of an expanded clone, and some rows leave it out.

d_call	j_call	clone_size	v_call	cdr3_aa	cdr3_nt
TRBD1	TRBJ2-2	once	TRBV6-6	CASSLRQGLTGELFF	TGTGCCAGCAGCCTCAGACAGGGCCTCACCGGGGAGCTGTTTTTT
TRBD1	TRBJ2-3	few	TRBV7-2	CASSLVGQASTDTQYF	TGTGCCAGCAGCTTAGTAGGACAGGCTAGCACAGATACGCAGTATTTT
NA	TRBJ2-7	few	TRBV7-8	CASSPTQARESYEQYF	TGTGCCAGCAGCCCGACCCAGGCTAGGGAGTCCTACGAGCAGTACTTC
NA	TRBJ2-7	many	TRBV5-1	CASSLAGEVEQYF	TGCGCCAGCAGCTTGGCGGGGGAGGTGGAGCAGTACTTC
NA	TRBJ2-5	few	TRBV7-2	CASSLGGGVLQETQYF	TGTGCCAGCAGCTTAGGTGGCGGGGTGCTCCAAGAGACCCAGTACTTC
NA	TRBJ1-2	few	TRBV5-6	CASSHGTFLRYGYTF	TGTGCCAGCAGCCATGGGACATTTCTTCGCTATGGCTACACCTTC
NA	TRBJ2-7	NA	TRBV6-1	CASLSGLLYEQYF	TGTGCCAGCCTTTCGGGACTCCTCTACGAGCAGTACTTC
TRBD2	TRBJ2-7	NA	TRBV19	CASSTQAGARGEQYF	TGTGCCAGTAGTACCCAAGCGGGGGCCCGGGGCGAGCAGTACTTC
NA	TRBJ2-1	once	TRBV19	CASSIMAGADNEQFF	TGTGCCAGTAGTATTATGGCGGGGGCTGACAATGAGCAGTTCTTC
TRBD1	TRBJ2-7	NA	TRBV7-9	CASSLIQGAGDYEQYF	TGTGCCAGCAGCTTGATACAGGGGGCAGGTGACTACGAGCAGTACTTC
TRBD1	TRBJ1-5	few	TRBV5-5	CASSLQGAVGQPQHF	TGTGCCAGCAGCTTGCAGGGGGCCGTGGGACAGCCCCAGCATTTT
TRBD1	TRBJ2-5	NA	TRBV27	CASSPLDRAETQYF	TGTGCCAGCAGTCCGTTGGACAGGGCGGAGACCCAGTACTTC
TRBD2	TRBJ2-7	NA	TRBV7-6	CASSPLEGLAHHEQYF	TGTGCCAGCAGCCCCCTTGAGGGACTAGCACACCACGAGCAGTACTTC
NA	TRBJ2-7	few	TRBV7-9	CASSAPGTTSYEQYF	TGTGCCAGCAGCGCGCCCGGGACAACCTCCTACGAGCAGTACTTC
NA	TRBJ1-1	few	TRBV5-6	CASSDGTTVAEAFF	TGTGCCAGCAGCGATGGGACTACGGTAGCTGAAGCTTTCTTT
TRBD2	TRBJ2-1	NA	TRBV19	CASSMVREVTYNEQFF	TGTGCCAGTAGTATGGTGCGGGAGGTTACCTACAATGAGCAGTTCTTC
NA	TRBJ2-7	NA	TRBV6-1	CASSEFRGPYEQYF	TGTGCCAGCAGTGAATTCAGGGGACCCTACGAGCAGTACTTC
NA	TRBJ2-1	few	TRBV19	CASSIPPAGEQFF	TGTGCCAGTAGTATACCTCCGGCAGGGGAGCAGTTCTTC
TRBD1	TRBJ2-7	NA	TRBV7-2	CASSHRDRPYEQYF	TGTGCCAGCAGCCATCGGGACAGGCCCTACGAGCAGTACTTC
NA	TRBJ1-6	few	TRBV6-5	CASSYSIMQARGTLHF	TGTGCCAGCAGTTACTCGATAATGCAGGCAAGAGGGACCCTCCACTTT
NA	TRBJ2-1	NA	TRBV7-9	CAGGRWGNTFIDEQFF	TGTGCCGGGGGGAGGTGGGGGAACACGTTTATCGATGAGCAGTTCTTC
NA	TRBJ2-7	NA	TRBV6-1	CASSVQTVDSYEQYF	TGTGCCAGCAGTGTACAGACAGTAGACTCCTACGAGCAGTACTTC
TRBD1	TRBJ1-1	few	TRBV7-9	CASRLAGTENTEAFF	TGTGCCAGCAGACTCGCGGGGACAGAAAACACTGAAGCTTTCTTT
TRBD2	TRBJ2-5	NA	TRBV27	CASSQRGARETQYF	TGTGCCAGCAGCCAGCGGGGAGCAAGAGAGACCCAGTACTTC
TRBD1	TRBJ1-5	NA	TRBV5-1	CASSLGTGNQPQHF	TGCGCCAGCAGCCTAGGGACAGGTAATCAGCCCCAGCATTTT
NA	TRBJ2-1	NA	TRBV6-5	CASSYSGRGINEQFF	TGTGCCAGCAGTTACTCGGGCAGGGGAATCAATGAGCAGTTCTTC
NA	TRBJ1-6	NA	TRBV7-2	CASSGSATYNSPLHF	TGTGCCAGCAGCGGCAGCGCGACCTATAATTCACCCCTCCACTTT
NA	TRBJ2-3	NA	TRBV2	CASSEAYAGADTQYF	TGTGCCAGCAGTGAAGCTTACGCGGGTGCAGATACGCAGTATTTT
NA	TRBJ1-6	NA	TRBV6-5	CASSHPRGNSPLHF	TGTGCCAGCAGCCACCCCAGGGGCAATTCACCCCTCCACTTT
TRBD1	TRBJ1-2	NA	TRBV7-9	CASSLMGQTGYTF	TGTGCCAGCAGCTTAATGGGACAGACTGGCTACACCTTC
NA	TRBJ2-7	few	TRBV7-3	CASSLIEWAPRTESSYEQYF	TGTGCCAGCAGCTTAATTGAATGGGCCCCGCGGACAGAGTCTTCCTACGAGCAGTACTTC
NA	TRBJ1-1	few	TRBV5-1	CASSLTGNTEAFF	TGCGCCAGCAGCTTGACAGGGAACACTGAAGCTTTCTTT
NA	TRBJ1-1	NA	TRBV28	CASSLTYEGWKAFF	TGTGCCAGCAGCCTTACCTATGAGGGTTGGAAAGCTTTCTTT
TRBD1	TRBJ2-7	NA	TRBV28	CASSPGTGLKEQYF	TGTGCCAGCAGTCCGGGGACAGGGCTGAAGGAGCAGTACTTC
TRBD2	TRBJ2-5	NA	TRBV9	CASSVLAGGQETQYF	TGTGCCAGCAGCGTACTAGCGGGGGGACAAGAGACCCAGTACTTC
TRBD1	TRBJ2-1	NA	TRBV29-1	CSVAGQGRSASEQFF	TGCAGCGTTGCCGGACAGGGAAGATCTGCCAGTGAGCAGTTCTTC
NA	TRBJ1-5	NA	TRBV7-6	CASSPLTGQPQHF	TGTGCCAGCAGCCCCTTGACGGGGCAGCCCCAGCATTTT
NA	TRBJ2-7	once	TRBV7-9	CASSYNYEQYF	TGTGCCAGCAGCTACAACTACGAGCAGTACTTC
TRBD1	TRBJ1-4	NA	TRBV7-8	CASSLYRGPNEKLFF	TGTGCCAGCAGCCTCTACAGGGGGCCTAATGAAAAACTGTTTTTT
TRBD1	TRBJ1-5	NA	TRBV14	CASSQRRPGQGHLEGNQPQHF	TGTGCCAGCAGCCAAAGGCGGCCGGGACAGGGTCACCTGGAAGGCAATCAGCCCCAGCATTTT
TRBD2	TRBJ2-1	few	TRBV9	CASSGAWGGHNEQFF	TGTGCCAGCAGCGGAGCTTGGGGGGGACACAATGAGCAGTTCTTC
TRBD2	TRBJ2-7	NA	TRBV19	CASSNPGLAGEAF	TGTGCCAGTAGTAACCCGGGACTAGCGGGAGAGGCTTTC
TRBD1	TRBJ2-7	NA	TRBV6-5	CASSRGQSSYEQYF	TGTGCCAGCAGCCGGGGACAGAGCTCCTACGAGCAGTACTTC
TRBD2	TRBJ2-7	NA	TRBV29-1	CSVETSGTYEQYF	TGCAGCGTTGAAACTAGCGGGACCTACGAGCAGTACTTC
NA	TRBJ2-1	few	TRBV7-9	CASSLPSFNEQFF	TGTGCCAGCAGCTTACCCAGTTTCAATGAGCAGTTCTTC
NA	TRBJ1-1	NA	TRBV21-1	CASSRGLNTEAFF	TGTGCCAGCAGCAGGGGCCTGAACACTGAAGCTTTCTTT
NA	TRBJ2-5	few	TRBV7-9	CASSLSDGSGLEETQYF	TGTGCCAGCAGCTTATCGGACGGGAGTGGTTTAGAAGAGACCCAGTACTTC
NA	TRBJ1-2	few	TRBV30	CAWSAQGYLYGYTF	TGTGCCTGGAGTGCCCAGGGATACCTCTATGGCTACACCTTC
TRBD1	TRBJ2-6	NA	TRBV12-5	CASALGQGASGANVLTF	TGTGCTAGTGCCCTGGGACAGGGGGCATCAGGGGCCAACGTCCTGACTTTC
TRBD1	TRBJ1-6	NA	TRBV30	CAWSVETGNSPLHF	TGTGCCTGGAGTGTAGAGACAGGGAATTCACCCCTCCACTTT
NA	TRBJ2-7	NA	TRBV28	CASSFRTAPYEQYF	TGTGCCAGCAGTTTCAGGACAGCTCCCTACGAGCAGTACTTC